This TCR beta chain was found in a study of cytomegalovirus exposure and HLA in healthy donors. Study-level findings and limits: Researchers counted 180 or so TCR beta chains as cytomegalovirus-associated. One later analysis reportedly identified an Asian-associated ancestry cluster that showed fewer N-insertions than the approximately 700-donor mean.

Both 60 Vbeta primers and 13 Jbeta primers went into the PCR. TCRdb's table, derived via immunoSEQ multiplex PCR, lists solely in-frame clones and lacks some. The sample yields more than 130,000 clones, roughly 77% seen once. The CDR3 has 11 amino acids. The junction had 3 bases not matched to a gene; V was cut back by 7 bases and J by 7 bases. CDR1 and CDR2 (germline): MNHEY, SVGAGI. A remark on this clone: Its antigen is undetermined.

The chain uses TRBV6-5 and TRBJ2-7; 8 bases agree with TRBD2. The sequencing input was PBMCs. This receptor was identified in a man in his thirties or forties in good health and CMV-seronegative. The CDR3 DNA follows: TGTGCCAGCACCCCGGGGGGGGAGCAGTACTTC. This encodes CASTPGGEQYF.